This T cell receptor beta chain originates from a study of cytomegalovirus exposure and HLA in healthy donors. Study as a whole: An early release of data contained roughly 90 million unique TCRs, which came from HLA-typed donors.

PCR employed 60 Vbeta and 13 Jbeta primers. TCRdb keeps only in-frame clones here, not all; method: immunoSEQ multiplex PCR. This table has tens of thousands of clones, around 70% appearing once. J lost 1 base, V lost 9 bases, and 6 bases had no gene match. CDR1 ENHRY and CDR2 SYGVKD come from the germline V gene. The CDR3 covers 13 residues. This chain links TRBV10-3 with TRBJ2-7; TRBD1 matches at 7 bases. The sequencing input was PBMCs. This sequence originates from a woman between 50 and 59 years old in good health and CMV-seropositive. The CDR3, as DNA: TGTGCCATATCGGACAGGCCATCCTACGAGCAGTACTTC. Translated, it gives CAISDRPSYEQYF.